The 5 T cell receptor beta chains listed next were all sequenced from one sample in a study of T cell repertoires in cytomegalovirus infection. Their target antigens are unknown. TCRdb itself ran the reads through MiXCR, one entry per CDR3 protein. The sample carries about 68,000 distinct CDR3 sequences, about 23% recorded once. The sample comprised PBMCs, sequenced either directly or after in vitro stimulation (not recorded which). These receptors were collected from a human donor in good health (CMV status not recorded). Some clones in this sample may be carry-over from other donors' samples.

This clonotype was seen ten or more times. This sequence joins TRBV7-2 and TRBJ2-7; D unclear. The CDR3 has 15 amino acids. Germline-derived CDR1 and CDR2 are SGHTA and FQGNSA. The ends were cut back, 5 bases at V and 0 bases at J, with 14 bases in the middle. The CDR3 DNA follows: TGTGCCAGCAGCGATTATAGCAGGAGCTCCTACGAGCAGTACTTC. Translated: CASSDYSRSSYEQYF.

The rearrangement uses TRBV6-1 and TRBJ2-3; perhaps TRBD2 as D (6 bases). Germline V gene data show CDR1 as MNHNS and CDR2 as SASEGT. The CDR3 has 17 amino acids. V was cut by 7 bases and J by 4 bases, with 24 bases left in between. The CDR3 sequence is CASTEPRSRLVADTQYF. CDR3 coding DNA: TGTGCCAGCACCGAACCCCGATCGCGACTAGTCGCAGATACGCAGTATTTT.

The chain recombines TRBV27 with TRBJ1-5; D remains ambiguous. This CDR3 has 15 residues. Germline CDR1 reads MNHEY; CDR2 reads SMNVEV (reference sequence). V was shortened by 6 bases and J by 0 bases, with 12 bases between the two germline ends. The CDR3 coding sequence is TGTGCCAGCAGGATCCGTGTATATAGCAATCAGCCCCAGCATTTT. Its protein product is CASRIRVYSNQPQHF.

This clonotype was counted many times. This sequence joins TRBV7-2 and TRBJ1-1; D remains unclear. V lost 4 bases, J lost 1 base, and 13 bases lay in between. The CDR3 length is 15 residues. Germline values: CDR1 SGHTA, CDR2 FQGNSA. CDR3 loop: CASSWTATENTEAFF. CDR3 DNA: TGTGCCAGCAGCTGGACTGCAACTGAGAACACTGAAGCTTTCTTT.

This clonotype was detected only a few times. This chain connects TRBV11-3 to TRBJ2-1; 11 positions match TRBD2. V shed 5 bases and J 0 bases; nucleotides not matched to a gene: 15. Germline CDR1 reads SGHNT; CDR2 reads YENEEA. The CDR3 totals 20 residues. The CDR3 sequence: CASSPRRGSGRASSYNEQFF. CDR3 sequence (DNA): TGTGCCAGCAGCCCAAGACGGGGTAGCGGGAGGGCCAGCTCCTACAATGAGCAGTTCTTC.